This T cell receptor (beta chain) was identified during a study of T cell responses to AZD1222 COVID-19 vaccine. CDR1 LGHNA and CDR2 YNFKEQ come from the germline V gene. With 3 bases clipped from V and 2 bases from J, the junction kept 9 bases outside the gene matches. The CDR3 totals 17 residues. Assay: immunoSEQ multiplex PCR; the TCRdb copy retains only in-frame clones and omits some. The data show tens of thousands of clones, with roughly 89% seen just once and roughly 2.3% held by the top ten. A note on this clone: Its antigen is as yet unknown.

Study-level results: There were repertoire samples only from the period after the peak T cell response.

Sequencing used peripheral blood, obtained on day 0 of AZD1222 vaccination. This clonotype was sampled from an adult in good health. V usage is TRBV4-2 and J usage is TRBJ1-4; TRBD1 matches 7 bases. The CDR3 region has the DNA TGTGCCAGCAGCCAGAGACAGGGAGTTAATACTAATGAAAAACTGTTTTTT. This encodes CASSQRQGVNTNEKLFF.